This T cell receptor beta chain stems from a study of T cells in Graves' hyperthyroidism and ophthalmopathy. This clonotype was picked up many times. Its antigen is currently unknown. The study's findings and limits: In blood, most of the thyroid clonotypes expanded above 0.001 were also present.

RNA transcripts served as the template for amplifying TCR beta CDR3 regions. First-round RT-PCR targeting the TCR CDR3 was performed with the HTBI primer set. Via MiXCR, TCRdb re-called the multiplex PCR reads, giving one row per CDR3 protein. The sample contains approximately 500,000 distinct CDR3 sequences, 40% to 55% of which appear only once. Trimming pared 3 bases from V and 5 bases from J, leaving 13 bases between. Germline loops: CDR1 DFQATT, CDR2 SNEGSKA (reference sequence). The CDR3 loop spans 13 amino acids. V gene TRBV20-1 combines with J gene TRBJ2-5; a weak D match, TRBD2 (6 bases). The sample comprised peripheral blood or thyroid tissue (not recorded which). The receptor's source is a woman between 18 and 29 years old with Graves' hyperthyroidism. The CDR3 coding sequence is TGCAGTGCTAGTTCGGGAGTTGGGGAGACCCAGTACTTC. It is translated as CSASSGVGETQYF.